This T cell receptor beta chain was captured by sequencing in a study of blood T cell repertoires in COVID-19. Study information: Acute and convalescent COVID-19 specimens originated in the United States, Italy and Spain. PBMCs, B-cell-depleted T cells, or T cells were the source of the cDNA or gDNA that made up the material.

Germline trimming cut 4 bases from V and 2 bases from J; bases unmatched to any gene: 5. The CDR3 contains 14 residues. Germline CDR1 is SGHNT and CDR2 is YYREEE (reference sequence). Sequencing was performed with immunoSEQ multiplex PCR; in TCRdb, only in-frame clones are kept and a portion is missing. The repertoire holds more than 75,000 clones, with about 85% as singletons. This rearrangement joins TRBV5-4 to TRBJ1-2, with 7 bases aligning to TRBD1. The receptor was derived from a woman in her seventies with acute or convalescent COVID-19. Sequences were obtained from peripheral blood. In DNA form, the CDR3 reads TGTGCCAGCAGCGTTACCAGGGGGAACTATGGCTACACCTTC. Translated: CASSVTRGNYGYTF.